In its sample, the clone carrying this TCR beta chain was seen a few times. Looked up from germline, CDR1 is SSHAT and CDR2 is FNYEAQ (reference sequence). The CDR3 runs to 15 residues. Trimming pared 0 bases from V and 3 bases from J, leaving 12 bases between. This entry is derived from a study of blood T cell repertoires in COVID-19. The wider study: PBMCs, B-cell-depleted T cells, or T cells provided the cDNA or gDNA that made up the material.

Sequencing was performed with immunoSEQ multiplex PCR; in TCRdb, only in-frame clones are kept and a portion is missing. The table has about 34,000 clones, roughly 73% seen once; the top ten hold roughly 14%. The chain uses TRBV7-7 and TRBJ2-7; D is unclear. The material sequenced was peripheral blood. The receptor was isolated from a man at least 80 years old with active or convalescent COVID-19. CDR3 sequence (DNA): TGTGCCAGCAGCTTAGCGCCCGCCGGTTACTACGAGCAGTACTTC. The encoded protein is CASSLAPAGYYEQYF.